The table lists the clone carrying this TCR beta chain with many counts. Its antigen is as yet unknown. V trimming: 4 bases; J trimming: 2 bases; junction bases outside the gene matches: 6. The CDR3 runs 14 residues. Germline CDR1 and CDR2: SGHRS and YFSETQ. Time point meaning: pre-sensitization, week 0. Treatment specified: therapeutic diphenylcyclopropenone sensitization with weekly scalp DPC. The sample originates from a study of human T cells and chemical hapten exposure. General study points: As patch test score rose, PT1 expanded TCR counts tended to rise as well. Unchanged with DPC sensitization were TCRs above 1 in 1000 frequency.

Single cDNA molecules in the library carried unique molecular identifiers attached during preparation. Original methodology: Per-sample TCR counts ranged from about 20,000 to 700,000, median roughly 96,000. Each CDR3 protein is one row after TCRdb ran MiXCR on the RACE reads. The V and J calls were determined by TCRdb, not by the authors. This table holds more than 250,000 distinct CDR3 sequences, approximately 8.4% found once. The chain combines TRBV5-1 with TRBJ2-7; 7 nucleotides match TRBD1. The sequenced sample was whole blood, obtained in connection with sensitization to the hapten diphenylcyclopropenone (DPC). The sequence came from a woman aged 40 to 50 with alopecia areata. Some clones in this sample may be carry-over from other donors' samples. CDR3 DNA: TGCGCCAGCAGCCTACGACAGGGCCCCTACGAGCAGTACTTC. This gives the protein CASSLRQGPYEQYF.